This T cell receptor beta chain was sequenced for a study of blood T cell repertoires in COVID-19. The data were produced by immunoSEQ multiplex PCR, yet TCRdb's version contains in-frame clones alone and is incomplete. The data hold some 170,000 clones, with roughly 90% observed a single time. Specimen: PBMCs or T cells enriched from blood (not recorded which). The sequence was collected from a human donor with acute COVID-19. The donor label of this sample is uncertain.

CDR3 sequence reads: CASSQGSGGGNTIYF. In DNA form, the CDR3 reads TGCGCCAGCAGCCAAGGTTCGGGGGGAGGAAACACCATATATTTT. The gene calls are TRBV4-1 and TRBJ1-3; the D gene is possibly TRBD1 (5 bases). Trimming left V 1 base short and J 4 bases short, with 11 bases between. Germline CDR1 reads MGHRA; CDR2 reads YSYEKL. This CDR3 has 15 residues.